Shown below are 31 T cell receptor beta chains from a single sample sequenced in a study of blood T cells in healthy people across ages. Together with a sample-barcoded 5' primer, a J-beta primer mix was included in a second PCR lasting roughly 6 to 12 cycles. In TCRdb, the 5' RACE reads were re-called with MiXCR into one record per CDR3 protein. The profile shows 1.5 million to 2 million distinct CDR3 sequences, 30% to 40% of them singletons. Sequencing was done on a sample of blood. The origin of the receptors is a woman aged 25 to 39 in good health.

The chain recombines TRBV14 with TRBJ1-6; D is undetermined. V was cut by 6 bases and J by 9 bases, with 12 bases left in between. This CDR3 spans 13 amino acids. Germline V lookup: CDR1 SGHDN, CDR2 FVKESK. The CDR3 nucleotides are TGTGCCAGCAGTGAAGGACGCTCTTCACCCCTCCACTTT. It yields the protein CASSEGRSSPLHF.

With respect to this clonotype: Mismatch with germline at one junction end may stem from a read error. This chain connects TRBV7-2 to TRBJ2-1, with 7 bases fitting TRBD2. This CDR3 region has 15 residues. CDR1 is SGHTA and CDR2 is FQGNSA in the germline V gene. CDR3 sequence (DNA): TGTGCCAACAGCCGAAGCGGGACGGGAAGGAGTGAGCAGTTCTTC. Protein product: CANSRSGTGRSEQFF.

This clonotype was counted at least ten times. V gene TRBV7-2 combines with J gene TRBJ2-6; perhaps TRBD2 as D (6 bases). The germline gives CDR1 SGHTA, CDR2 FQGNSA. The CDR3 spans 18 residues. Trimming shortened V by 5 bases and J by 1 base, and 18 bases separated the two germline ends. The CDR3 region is CASSRTSYIQSGANVLTF. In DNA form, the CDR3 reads TGTGCCAGCAGCCGAACTAGCTATATACAATCTGGGGCCAACGTCCTGACTTTC.

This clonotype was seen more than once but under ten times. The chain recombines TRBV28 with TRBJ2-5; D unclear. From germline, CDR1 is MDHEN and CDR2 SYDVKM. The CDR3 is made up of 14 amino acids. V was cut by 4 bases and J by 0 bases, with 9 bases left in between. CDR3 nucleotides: TGTGCCAGCAGTTCAGCCCTATACCAAGAGACCCAGTACTTC. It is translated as CASSSALYQETQYF.

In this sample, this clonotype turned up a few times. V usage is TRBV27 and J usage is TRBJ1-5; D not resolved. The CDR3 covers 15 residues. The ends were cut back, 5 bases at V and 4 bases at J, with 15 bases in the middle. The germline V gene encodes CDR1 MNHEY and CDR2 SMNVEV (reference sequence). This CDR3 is CASSSIPATNQPQHF. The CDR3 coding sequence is TGTGCCAGCAGTAGCATCCCAGCTACGAATCAGCCCCAGCATTTT.

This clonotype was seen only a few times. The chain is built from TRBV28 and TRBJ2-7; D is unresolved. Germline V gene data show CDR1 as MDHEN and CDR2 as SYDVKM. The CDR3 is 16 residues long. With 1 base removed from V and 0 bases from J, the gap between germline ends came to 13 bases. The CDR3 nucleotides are TGTGCCAGCAGTTTATCCGGGCGACCAAGCTCCTACGAGCAGTACTTC. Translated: CASSLSGRPSSYEQYF.

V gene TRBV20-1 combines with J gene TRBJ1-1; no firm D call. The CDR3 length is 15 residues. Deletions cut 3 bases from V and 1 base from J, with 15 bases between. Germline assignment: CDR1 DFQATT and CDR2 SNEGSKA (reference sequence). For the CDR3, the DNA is TGCAGTGCTAGGGAGGCTTTCGGCCCGAACACTGAAGCTTTCTTT. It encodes CSAREAFGPNTEAFF.

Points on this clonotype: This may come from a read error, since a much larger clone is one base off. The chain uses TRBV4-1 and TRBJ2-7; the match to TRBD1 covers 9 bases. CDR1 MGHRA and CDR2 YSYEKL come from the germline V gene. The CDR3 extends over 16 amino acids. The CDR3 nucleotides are TGCGCCAGCAGCCATGATCCGGGACAGGGAAAATACGAGCGGTACTTC. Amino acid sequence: CASSHDPGQGKYERYF.

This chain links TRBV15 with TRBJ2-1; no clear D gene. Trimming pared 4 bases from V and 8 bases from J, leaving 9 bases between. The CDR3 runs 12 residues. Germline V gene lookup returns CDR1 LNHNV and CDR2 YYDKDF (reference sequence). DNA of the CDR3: TGTGCCACCAGCATAAGGGTGGATGAGCAGTTCTTC. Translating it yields CATSIRVDEQFF.

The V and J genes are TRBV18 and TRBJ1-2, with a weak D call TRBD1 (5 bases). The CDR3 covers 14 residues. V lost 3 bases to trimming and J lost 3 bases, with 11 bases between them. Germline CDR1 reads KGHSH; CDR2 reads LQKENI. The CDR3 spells CASSPKDTYYGYTF. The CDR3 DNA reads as TGTGCCAGCTCACCTAAGGACACCTACTATGGCTACACCTTC.

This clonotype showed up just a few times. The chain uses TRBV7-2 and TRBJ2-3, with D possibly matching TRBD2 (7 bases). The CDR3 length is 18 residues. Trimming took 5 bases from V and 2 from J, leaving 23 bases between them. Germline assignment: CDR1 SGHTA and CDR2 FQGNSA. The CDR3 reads CASSRGWRERGYTDTQYF. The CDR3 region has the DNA TGTGCCAGCAGCCGTGGGTGGCGGGAGAGGGGGTACACAGATACGCAGTATTTT.

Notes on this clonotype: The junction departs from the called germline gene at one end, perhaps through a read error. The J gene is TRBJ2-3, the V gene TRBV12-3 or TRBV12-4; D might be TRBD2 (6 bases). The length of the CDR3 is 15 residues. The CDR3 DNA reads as TGTGCCAGCAGCTTCCGACTAGTGGGGGAAGATACGCAATATTTT. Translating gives CASSFRLVGEDTQYF.

CDR3 bases: TGCAGCGTTCGACAGGGCTGGAACTATGGCTACACCTTC. Translation: CSVRQGWNYGYTF. The chain joins TRBV29-1 to TRBJ1-2, with 7 bases aligning to TRBD1. CDR1 SQVTM and CDR2 ANQGSEA come from the germline V gene. The CDR3 length is 13 residues. V trimming: 5 bases; J trimming: 2 bases; junction bases outside the gene matches: 5.

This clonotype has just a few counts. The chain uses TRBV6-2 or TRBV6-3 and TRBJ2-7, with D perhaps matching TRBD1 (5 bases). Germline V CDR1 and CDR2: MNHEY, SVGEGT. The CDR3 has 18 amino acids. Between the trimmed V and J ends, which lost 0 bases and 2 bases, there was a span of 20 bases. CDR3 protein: CASSYSVTGPPTPYEQYF. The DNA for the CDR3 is TGTGCCAGCAGTTACTCAGTAACAGGACCACCAACCCCCTACGAGCAGTACTTC.

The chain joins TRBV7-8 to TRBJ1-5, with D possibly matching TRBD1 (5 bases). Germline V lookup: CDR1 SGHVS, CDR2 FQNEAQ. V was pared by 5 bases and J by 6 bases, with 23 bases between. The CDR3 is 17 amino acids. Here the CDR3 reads CASSRIQTGGVAQPQHF. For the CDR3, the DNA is TGTGCCAGCAGCCGTATACAAACAGGCGGGGTCGCTCAGCCCCAGCATTTT. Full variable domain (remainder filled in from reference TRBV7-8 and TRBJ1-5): GAGVSQSPRYKVAKRGQDVALRCDPISGHVSLFWYQQALGQGPEFLTYFQNEAQLDKSGLPSDRFFAERPEGSVSTLKIQRTQQEDSAVYLCASSRIQTGGVAQPQHFGDGTRLSIL.

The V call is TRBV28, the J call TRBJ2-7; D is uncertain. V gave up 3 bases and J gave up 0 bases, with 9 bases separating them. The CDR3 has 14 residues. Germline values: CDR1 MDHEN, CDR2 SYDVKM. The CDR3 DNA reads TGTGCCAGCAGTTTCTCGGTCAGCTCCTACGAGCAGTACTTC. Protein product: CASSFSVSSYEQYF.

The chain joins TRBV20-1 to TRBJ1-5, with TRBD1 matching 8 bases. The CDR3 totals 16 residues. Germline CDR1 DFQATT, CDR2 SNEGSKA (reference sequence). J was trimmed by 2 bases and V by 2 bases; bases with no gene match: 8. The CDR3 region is CSARRFADRGNQPQHF. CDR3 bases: TGCAGTGCTAGACGATTCGCGGACAGGGGCAATCAGCCCCAGCATTTT.

The CDR3 protein is CASSRRSGETQYF. The CDR3 nucleotides read TGTGCCAGCAGCCGACGGAGTGGGGAGACCCAGTACTTC. The genes are TRBV7-9 and TRBJ2-5; no clear D gene. The CDR3 is 13 amino acids. CDR1 and CDR2 from the germline V gene are SEHNR and FQNEAQ (reference sequence). Trimming shortened V by 5 bases and J by 5 bases, and 12 bases separated the two germline ends.

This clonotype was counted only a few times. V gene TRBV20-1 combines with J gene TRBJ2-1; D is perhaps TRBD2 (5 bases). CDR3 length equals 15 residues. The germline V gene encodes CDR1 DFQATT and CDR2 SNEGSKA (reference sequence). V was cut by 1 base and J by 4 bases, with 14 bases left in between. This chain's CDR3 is CSARASGSGYNEQFF. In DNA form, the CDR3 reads TGCAGTGCTAGAGCCTCGGGATCGGGTTACAATGAGCAGTTCTTC.

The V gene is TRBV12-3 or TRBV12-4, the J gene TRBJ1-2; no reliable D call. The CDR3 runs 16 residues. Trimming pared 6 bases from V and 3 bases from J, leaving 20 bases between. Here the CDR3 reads CASSLGGFAGDYGYTF. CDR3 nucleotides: TGTGCCAGCAGCCTAGGTGGGTTCGCTGGGGACTATGGCTACACCTTC.

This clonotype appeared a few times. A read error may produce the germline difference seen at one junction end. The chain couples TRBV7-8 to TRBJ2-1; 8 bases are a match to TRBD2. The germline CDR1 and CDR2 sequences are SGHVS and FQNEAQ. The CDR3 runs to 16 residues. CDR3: CASSTRTSSTDNEQFF. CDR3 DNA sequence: TGTGCCAGCAGCACGAGGACTAGCTCTACAGACAATGAGCAGTTCTTT.

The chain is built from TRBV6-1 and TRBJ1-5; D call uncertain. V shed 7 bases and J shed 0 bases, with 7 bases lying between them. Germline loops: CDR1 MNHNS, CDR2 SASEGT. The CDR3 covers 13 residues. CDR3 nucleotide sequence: TGTGCCAGCAAAGTCAGTAGCAATCAGCCCCAGCATTTT. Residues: CASKVSSNQPQHF.

The CDR3 reads CAISAKRGAVDTQYF. In nucleotides, the CDR3 is TGTGCCATCAGTGCGAAGCGGGGGGCGGTTGATACGCAGTATTTT. The chain is built from TRBV10-3 and TRBJ2-3, with 9 positions matching TRBD2. Germline lookup yields CDR1 ENHRY and CDR2 SYGVKD. V gave up 4 bases and J gave up 6 bases; unmatched junction bases: 8. This CDR3 has 15 amino acids.

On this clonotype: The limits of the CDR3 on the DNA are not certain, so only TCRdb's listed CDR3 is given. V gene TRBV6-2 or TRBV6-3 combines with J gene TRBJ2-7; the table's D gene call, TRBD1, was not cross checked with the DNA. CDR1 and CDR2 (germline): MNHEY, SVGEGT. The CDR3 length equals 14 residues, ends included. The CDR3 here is CASSRDRGLYQQYF.

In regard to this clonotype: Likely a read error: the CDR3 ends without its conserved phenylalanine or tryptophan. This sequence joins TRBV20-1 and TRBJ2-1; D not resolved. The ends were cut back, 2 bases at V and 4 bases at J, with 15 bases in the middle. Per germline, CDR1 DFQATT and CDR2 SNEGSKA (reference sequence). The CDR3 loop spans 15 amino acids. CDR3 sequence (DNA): TGCAGTGCTAGAAATCACAAGTGGGTGTACAATGAGCAGTTCCTC. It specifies CSARNHKWVYNEQFL.

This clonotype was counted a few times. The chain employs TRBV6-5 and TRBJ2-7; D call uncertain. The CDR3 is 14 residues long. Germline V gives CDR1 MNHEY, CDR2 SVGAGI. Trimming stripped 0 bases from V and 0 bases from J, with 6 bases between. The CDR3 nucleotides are TGTGCCAGCAGTTACTCGGCCTACTCCTACGAGCAGTACTTC. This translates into CASSYSAYSYEQYF.

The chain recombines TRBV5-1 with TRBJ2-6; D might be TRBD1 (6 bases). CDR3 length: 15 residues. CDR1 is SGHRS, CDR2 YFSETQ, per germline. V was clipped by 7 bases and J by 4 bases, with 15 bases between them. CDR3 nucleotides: TGCGCCAGCGGCTACGGGACAACCGGGGCCAACGTCCTGACTTTC. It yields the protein CASGYGTTGANVLTF.

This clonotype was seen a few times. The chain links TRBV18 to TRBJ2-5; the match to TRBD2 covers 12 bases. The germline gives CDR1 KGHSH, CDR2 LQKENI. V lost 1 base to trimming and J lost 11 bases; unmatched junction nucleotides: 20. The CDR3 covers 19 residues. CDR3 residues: CASSPRLAGGPKSNYEQYF. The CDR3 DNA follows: TGTGCCAGCTCACCACGGCTAGCGGGAGGGCCTAAATCCAACTATGAGCAGTACTTC. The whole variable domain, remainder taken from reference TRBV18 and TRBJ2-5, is NAGVMQNPRHLVRRRGQEARLRCSPMKGHSHVYWYRQLPEEGLKFMVYLQKENIIDESGMPKERFSAEFPKEGPSILRIQQVVRGDSAAYFCASSPRLAGGPKSNYEQYFGPGTRLLVL.

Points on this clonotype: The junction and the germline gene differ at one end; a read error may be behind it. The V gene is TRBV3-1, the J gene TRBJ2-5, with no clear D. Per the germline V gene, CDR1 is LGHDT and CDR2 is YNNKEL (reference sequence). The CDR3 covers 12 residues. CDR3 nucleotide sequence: TGTGCCGGCAGCCAGTTTCCAGAGACCCAGTACTTC. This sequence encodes CAGSQFPETQYF.

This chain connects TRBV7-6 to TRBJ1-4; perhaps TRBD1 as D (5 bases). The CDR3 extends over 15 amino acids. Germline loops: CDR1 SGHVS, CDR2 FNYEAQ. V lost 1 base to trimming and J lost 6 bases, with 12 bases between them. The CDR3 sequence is CASSLVGWGDEKLFF. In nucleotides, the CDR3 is TGTGCCAGCAGCTTAGTCGGCTGGGGGGATGAAAAACTGTTTTTT.

The CDR3 sequence is CASSVDQGPLWDTEAFF. For the CDR3, the DNA is TGTGCCAGCAGCGTAGATCAAGGCCCTCTTTGGGACACTGAAGCTTTCTTT. This chain joins TRBV9 and TRBJ1-1, with unresolved D. V lost 0 bases and J 3 bases, leaving 18 bases between the germline ends. Germline CDR1 reads SGDLS; CDR2 reads YYNGEE. The CDR3 spans 17 residues.